This T cell receptor (beta chain) comes out of a study of blood T cell repertoires in COVID-19. Study information: Acute and convalescent COVID-19 samples came from the United States, Italy and Spain. PBMCs, B-cell-depleted T cells, or T cells were the source of the cDNA or gDNA that made up the material.

In the authors' methods: Estimation of nucleated cell counts was performed using reference gene primer amplification. The repertoire was sequenced with immunoSEQ multiplex PCR; TCRdb's copy has only in-frame clones and lacks some. V and J calls and clone size come straight from that table; D and trimming were deduced from the DNA. The sample consists of 180,000 or so clones, 70% to 90% of them appearing once. Germline CDR1 SEHNR, CDR2 FQNEAQ (reference sequence). The CDR3 is made up of 17 amino acids. Unmatched junction bases numbered 13, after V lost 1 base and J lost 7 bases. In Seattle, patients joined the study during active infection and were tracked longitudinally.

This TCR was recovered from a woman in her fifties or sixties with COVID-19, enrolled during active disease. The chain combines TRBV7-9 with TRBJ1-5; 7 bases are a match to TRBD1. The specimen sequenced was peripheral blood. CDR3 DNA: TGTGCCAGCAGCTTAGGTGTTGGCAGGGGGAAGTTCCAGCCCCAGCATTTT. Protein sequence: CASSLGVGRGKFQPQHF.